Shown below are 9 T cell receptor beta chains from a single sample sequenced in a study of blood T cell repertoires in COVID-19. Some clones are missing from TCRdb's copy, which holds only in-frame ones; the method was immunoSEQ multiplex PCR. Here the sample spans 100,000 to 150,000 clones, about four fifths being singletons. The source material was peripheral blood. The receptors come from a man aged 60-69 years with acute or convalescent COVID-19.

The CDR3 region is CSASTGTPNTGELFF. In DNA form, the CDR3 reads TGCAGCGCCTCCACCGGGACTCCTAACACCGGGGAGCTGTTTTTT. The chain recombines TRBV29-1 with TRBJ2-2; D perhaps matches TRBD2 (6 bases). Germline-derived CDR1 and CDR2 are SQVTM and ANQGSEA. The CDR3 totals 15 residues. The ends were cut back, 7 bases at V and 2 bases at J, with 17 bases in the middle.

The chain is built from TRBV6-1 and TRBJ2-3, with TRBD2 matching over 9 bases. Germline CDR1 is MNHNS and CDR2 is SASEGT. Trimming removed 4 bases from V and 0 bases from J; junction bases left unmatched: 5. The CDR3 extends over 16 amino acids. CDR3 sequence (DNA): TGTGCCAGCAGTGTTCTAGCGGGATCTAGCACAGATACGCAGTATTTT. Protein sequence: CASSVLAGSSTDTQYF.

This sequence joins TRBV28 and TRBJ1-5; 7 bases line up with TRBD1. Trimming took 5 bases from V and 3 from J; bases not matched to a gene: 4. The CDR3 is 14 residues long. Germline assignment: CDR1 MDHEN and CDR2 SYDVKM. The CDR3 sequence: CASSLTGINQPQHF. CDR3 DNA: TGTGCCAGCAGTCTGACAGGGATCAATCAGCCCCAGCATTTT.

The chain uses TRBV5-1 and TRBJ2-7; possibly TRBD2 for D (5 bases). The CDR3 loop spans 14 amino acids. Germline V gene sequence: CDR1 SGHRS, CDR2 YFSETQ. Between the trimmed V and J ends, which lost 0 bases and 0 bases, there was a span of 7 bases. The CDR3 loop is CASSLGRGSYEQYF. As DNA, the CDR3 is TGCGCCAGCAGCTTGGGTCGGGGCTCCTACGAGCAGTACTTC.

The chain employs TRBV10-1 and TRBJ2-3, with D possibly TRBD1 on 5 matching bases. This CDR3 is 13 amino acids long. Germline V CDR1 and CDR2: WNHNN, SYGVQD (reference sequence). V lost 5 bases and J 4 bases, leaving 10 bases between the germline ends. The CDR3 sequence is CASSLPGSDTQYF. CDR3 coding DNA: TGCGCCAGCAGTCTGCCAGGGTCAGATACGCAGTATTTT.

This chain uses TRBV28 with TRBJ1-2; D unresolved. V was shortened by 5 bases and J by 6 bases, with 25 bases between the two germline ends. CDR1 and CDR2 (germline): MDHEN, SYDVKM. This CDR3 has 17 amino acids. CDR3 in amino acids: CASSLDGGSPGVDGYTF. The CDR3 bases are TGTGCCAGCAGTCTAGACGGAGGTTCCCCTGGGGTCGATGGCTACACCTTC.

This chain joins TRBV28 and TRBJ1-2; maybe TRBD1 (5 bases). This CDR3 is 13 amino acids long. CDR1 and CDR2 (germline): MDHEN, SYDVKM. V shed 7 bases and J shed 2 bases, with 11 bases lying between them. The CDR3 bases are TGTGCCAGCACACAGCGGGGGAACTATGGCTACACCTTC. Its translation is CASTQRGNYGYTF.

This chain connects TRBV5-1 to TRBJ1-2; no reliable D call. Germline CDR1 SGHRS, CDR2 YFSETQ. The CDR3 loop spans 14 amino acids. The V end lost 1 base, the J end lost 1 base, and 8 bases lay between the germline ends. CDR3 bases: TGCGCCAGCAGCTTGTTTCAGGTTAACTATGGCTACACCTTC. Translation gives CASSLFQVNYGYTF.

This clone was recorded once. The chain recombines TRBV5-1 with TRBJ2-5, with D possibly being TRBD2 (5 bases). Germline CDR1 and CDR2: SGHRS and YFSETQ. The germline V and J ends were trimmed by 4 bases and 2 bases, with 12 bases remaining between them. CDR3 length: 14 residues. CDR3 amino acids: CASSPGLSQETQYF. The CDR3, as DNA: TGCGCCAGCAGCCCCGGACTCAGTCAAGAGACCCAGTACTTC.